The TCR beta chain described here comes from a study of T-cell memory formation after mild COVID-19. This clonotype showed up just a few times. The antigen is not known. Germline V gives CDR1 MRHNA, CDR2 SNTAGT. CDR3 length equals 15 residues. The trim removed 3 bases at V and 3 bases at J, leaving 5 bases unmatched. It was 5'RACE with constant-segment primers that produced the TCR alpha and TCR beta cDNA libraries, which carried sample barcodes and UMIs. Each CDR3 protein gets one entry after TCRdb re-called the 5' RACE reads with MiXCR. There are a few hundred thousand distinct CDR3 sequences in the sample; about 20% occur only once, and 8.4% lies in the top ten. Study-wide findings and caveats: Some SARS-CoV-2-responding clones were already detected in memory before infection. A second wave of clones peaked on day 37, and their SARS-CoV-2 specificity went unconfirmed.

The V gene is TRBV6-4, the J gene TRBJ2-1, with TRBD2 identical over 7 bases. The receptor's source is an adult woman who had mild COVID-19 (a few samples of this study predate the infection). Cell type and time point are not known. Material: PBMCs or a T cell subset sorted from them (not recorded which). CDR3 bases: TGTGCCAGCAGTGAAACTAGCGAGAACTACAATGAGCAGTTCTTC. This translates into CASSETSENYNEQFF.